This entry concerns a single T cell receptor (beta chain). Its antigen remains unidentified. The data derive from a study of response to subunit inactivated influenza vaccine. Broader study findings: A suggestion made by the authors is that each seasonal influenza vaccination recruits few new T cells.

From the RT-PCR reads, TCRdb called clonotypes with MiXCR, one entry per CDR3 protein. Here the sample spans roughly 570,000 distinct CDR3 sequences, around 15% being singletons. The germline CDR1 and CDR2 sequences are DFQATT and SNEGSKA (reference sequence). Trimming left V 0 bases short and J 2 bases short, with 5 bases between. The CDR3 has 12 amino acids. The sequences come from PBMCs from blood, collected 12 days after vaccination. J is TRBJ2-7 and V is TRBV20-1; D is undetermined. The source of this sequence is a man aged 50-59 years who received an inactivated influenza vaccine. The CDR3 reads CSARDLPYEQYF. CDR3 DNA sequence: TGCAGTGCTAGAGATCTGCCCTACGAGCAGTACTTC.